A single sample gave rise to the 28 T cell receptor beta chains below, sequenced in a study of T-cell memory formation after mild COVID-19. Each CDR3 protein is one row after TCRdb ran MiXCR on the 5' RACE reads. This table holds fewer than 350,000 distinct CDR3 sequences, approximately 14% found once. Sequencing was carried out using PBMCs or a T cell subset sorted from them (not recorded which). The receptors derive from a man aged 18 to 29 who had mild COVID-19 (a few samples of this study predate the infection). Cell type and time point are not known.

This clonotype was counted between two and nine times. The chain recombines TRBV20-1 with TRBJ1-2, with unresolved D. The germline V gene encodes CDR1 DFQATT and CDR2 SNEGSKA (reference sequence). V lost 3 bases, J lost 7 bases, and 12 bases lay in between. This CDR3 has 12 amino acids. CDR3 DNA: TGCAGTGCTAGCCCCCCGTCAGGTGGCTACACCTTC. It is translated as CSASPPSGGYTF.

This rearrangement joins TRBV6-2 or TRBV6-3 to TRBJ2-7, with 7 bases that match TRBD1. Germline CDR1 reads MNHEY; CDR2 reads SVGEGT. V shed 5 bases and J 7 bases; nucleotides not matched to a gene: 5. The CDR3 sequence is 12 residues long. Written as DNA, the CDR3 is TGTGCCAGCAGTGACAGGGAGCGGGAGCAGTACGTC. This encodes CASSDREREQYV.

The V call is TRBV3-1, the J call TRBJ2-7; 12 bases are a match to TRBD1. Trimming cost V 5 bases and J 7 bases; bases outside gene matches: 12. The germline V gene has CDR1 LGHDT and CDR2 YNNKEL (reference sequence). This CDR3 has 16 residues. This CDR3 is CASSARDRGRKFEQYF. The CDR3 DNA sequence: TGTGCCAGCAGCGCCCGGGACAGGGGGCGAAAATTTGAGCAGTACTTC.

Here the CDR3 reads CAISGPYTYEQYF. CDR3 in DNA: TGTGCCATCAGTGGGCCCTATACCTACGAGCAGTACTTC. The V gene is TRBV10-3, the J gene TRBJ2-7, with unresolved D. The CDR3 loop spans 13 amino acids. Germline loops: CDR1 ENHRY, CDR2 SYGVKD. The V gene lost 4 bases and the J gene lost 2 bases, with 9 bases spanning the gap.

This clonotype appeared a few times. The CDR3 nucleotides read TGCGCCAGCAGCCAAGCCGGGTATGAAAATGAAAAACTGTTTTTT. It translates to CASSQAGYENEKLFF. The rearrangement uses TRBV4-1 and TRBJ1-4; no definite D call. The CDR3 consists of 15 residues. Germline loops: CDR1 MGHRA, CDR2 YSYEKL. V dropped 1 base and J dropped 5 bases, with 11 bases sitting between them.

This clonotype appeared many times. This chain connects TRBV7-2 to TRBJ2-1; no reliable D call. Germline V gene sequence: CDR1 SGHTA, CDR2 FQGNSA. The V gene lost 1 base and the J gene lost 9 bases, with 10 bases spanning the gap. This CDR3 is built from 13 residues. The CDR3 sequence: CASSLGRLAEQFF. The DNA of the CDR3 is TGTGCCAGCAGCTTAGGTAGGTTGGCTGAGCAGTTCTTC.

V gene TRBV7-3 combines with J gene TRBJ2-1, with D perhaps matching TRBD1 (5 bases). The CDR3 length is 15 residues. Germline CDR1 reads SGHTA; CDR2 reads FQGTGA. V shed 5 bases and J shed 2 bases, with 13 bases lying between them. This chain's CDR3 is CASSSRVGAYNEQFF. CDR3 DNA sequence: TGTGCCAGCAGCAGCAGGGTTGGCGCCTACAATGAGCAGTTCTTC.

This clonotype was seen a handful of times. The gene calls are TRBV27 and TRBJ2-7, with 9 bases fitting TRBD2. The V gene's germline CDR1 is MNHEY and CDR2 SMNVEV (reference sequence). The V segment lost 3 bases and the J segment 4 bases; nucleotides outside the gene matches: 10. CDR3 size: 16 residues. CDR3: CASSLGLAGSPYEQYV. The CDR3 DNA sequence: TGTGCCAGCAGTTTGGGGCTAGCGGGGAGTCCATACGAGCAGTACGTC.

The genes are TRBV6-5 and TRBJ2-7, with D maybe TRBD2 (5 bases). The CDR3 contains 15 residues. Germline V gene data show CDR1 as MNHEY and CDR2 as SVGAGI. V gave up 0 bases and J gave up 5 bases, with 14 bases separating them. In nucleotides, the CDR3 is TGTGCCAGCAGTTACTCGAGTGAGGGTGCCAACGAGCAGTACTTC. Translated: CASSYSSEGANEQYF.

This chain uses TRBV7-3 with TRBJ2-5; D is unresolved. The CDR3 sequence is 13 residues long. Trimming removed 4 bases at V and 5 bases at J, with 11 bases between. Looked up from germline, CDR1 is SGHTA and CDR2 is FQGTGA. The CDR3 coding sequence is TGTGCCAGCAGCTCACAGATGGGGGAGACCCAGTACTTC. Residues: CASSSQMGETQYF.

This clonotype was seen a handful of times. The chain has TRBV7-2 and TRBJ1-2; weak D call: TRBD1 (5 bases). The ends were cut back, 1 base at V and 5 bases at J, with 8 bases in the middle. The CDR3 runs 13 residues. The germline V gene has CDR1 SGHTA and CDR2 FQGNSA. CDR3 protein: CASSLEWGYGYTF. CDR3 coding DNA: TGTGCCAGCAGCTTAGAATGGGGGTATGGCTACACCTTC.

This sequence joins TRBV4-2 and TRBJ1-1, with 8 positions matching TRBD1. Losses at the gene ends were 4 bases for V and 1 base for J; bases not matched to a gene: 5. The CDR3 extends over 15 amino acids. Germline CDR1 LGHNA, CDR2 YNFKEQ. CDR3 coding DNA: TGTGCCAGCAGCCGACCGGGACAGGCGAACACTGAAGCTTTCTTT. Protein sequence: CASSRPGQANTEAFF.

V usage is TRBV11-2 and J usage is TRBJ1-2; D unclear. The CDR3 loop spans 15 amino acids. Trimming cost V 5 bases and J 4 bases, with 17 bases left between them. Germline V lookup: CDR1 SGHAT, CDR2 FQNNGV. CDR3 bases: TGTGCCAGCAGCCCCATCGTCCTAGTCGGCTATGGCTACACCTTC. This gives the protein CASSPIVLVGYGYTF. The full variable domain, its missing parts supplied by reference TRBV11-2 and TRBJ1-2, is EAGVAQSPRYKIIEKRQSVAFWCNPISGHATLYWYQQILGQGPKLLIQFQNNGVVDDSQLPKDRFSAERLKGVDSTLKIQPAKLEDSAVYLCASSPIVLVGYGYTFGSGTRLTVV.

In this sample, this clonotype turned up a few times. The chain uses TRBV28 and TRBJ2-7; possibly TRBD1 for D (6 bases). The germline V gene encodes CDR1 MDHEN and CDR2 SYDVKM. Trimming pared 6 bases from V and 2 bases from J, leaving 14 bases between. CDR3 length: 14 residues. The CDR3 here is CASSEVYRAYEQYV. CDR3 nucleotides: TGTGCCAGCAGCGAGGTATACAGGGCCTACGAGCAGTACGTC.

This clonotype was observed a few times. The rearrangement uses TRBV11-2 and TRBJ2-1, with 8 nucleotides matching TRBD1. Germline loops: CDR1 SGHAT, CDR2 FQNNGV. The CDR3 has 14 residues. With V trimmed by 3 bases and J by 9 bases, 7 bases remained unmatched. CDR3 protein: CASSFDRGWGEQFF. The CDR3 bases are TGTGCCAGCAGCTTTGACAGGGGCTGGGGTGAGCAGTTCTTC.

CDR3 protein: CASSFAGVGTEAFF. The CDR3, as DNA: TGCGCCAGCAGCTTCGCGGGGGTAGGCACTGAAGCTTTCTTT. This chain joins TRBV5-1 and TRBJ1-1; D is possibly TRBD1 (5 bases). The CDR3 length is 14 residues. V lost 2 bases and J lost 4, with 12 bases in between. CDR1 and CDR2 (germline): SGHRS, YFSETQ.

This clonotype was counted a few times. CDR3 loop: CASSYSQNQPQHF. For the CDR3, the DNA is TGTGCCAGCAGTTACTCGCAGAATCAGCCCCAGCATTTT. This sequence joins TRBV6-5 and TRBJ1-5; D not certain. Germline CDR1 is MNHEY and CDR2 is SVGAGI. The CDR3 spans 13 residues. Trimming removed 0 bases from V and 4 bases from J, with 4 bases in between.

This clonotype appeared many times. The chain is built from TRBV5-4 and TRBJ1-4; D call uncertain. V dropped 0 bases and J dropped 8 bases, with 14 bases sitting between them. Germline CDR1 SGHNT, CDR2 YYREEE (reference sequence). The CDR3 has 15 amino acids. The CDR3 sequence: CASSLDNLGGEKLFF. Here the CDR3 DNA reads TGTGCCAGCAGCTTGGACAACCTCGGCGGGGAAAAACTGTTTTTT. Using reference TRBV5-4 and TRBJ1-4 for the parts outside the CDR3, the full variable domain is ETGVTQSPTHLIKTRGQQVTLRCSSQSGHNTVSWYQQALGQGPQFIFQYYREEENGRGNFPPRFSGLQFPNYSSELNVNALELDDSALYLCASSLDNLGGEKLFFGSGTQLSVL.

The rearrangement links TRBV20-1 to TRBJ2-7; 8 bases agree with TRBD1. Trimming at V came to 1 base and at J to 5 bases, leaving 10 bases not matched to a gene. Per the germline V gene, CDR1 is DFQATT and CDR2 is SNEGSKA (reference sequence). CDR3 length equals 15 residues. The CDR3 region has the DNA TGCAGTGCTAGAGGTTTCTGGACAGGGTCCCACGAGCAGTACGTC. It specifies CSARGFWTGSHEQYV.

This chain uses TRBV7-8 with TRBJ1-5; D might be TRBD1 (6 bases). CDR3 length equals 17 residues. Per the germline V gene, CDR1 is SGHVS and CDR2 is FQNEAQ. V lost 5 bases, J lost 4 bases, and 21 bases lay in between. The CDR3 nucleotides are TGTGCCAGCAGCGACCTTTGGGAGGGGGGAGGTAATCAGCCCCAGCATTTT. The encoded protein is CASSDLWEGGGNQPQHF.

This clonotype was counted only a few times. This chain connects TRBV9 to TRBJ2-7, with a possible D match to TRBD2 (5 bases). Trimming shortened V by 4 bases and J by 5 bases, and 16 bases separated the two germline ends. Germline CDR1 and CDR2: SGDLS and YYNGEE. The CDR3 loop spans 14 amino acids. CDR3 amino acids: CASSKEGRVHEQYF. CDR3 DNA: TGTGCCAGCAGCAAAGAGGGTCGGGTCCACGAGCAGTACTTC.

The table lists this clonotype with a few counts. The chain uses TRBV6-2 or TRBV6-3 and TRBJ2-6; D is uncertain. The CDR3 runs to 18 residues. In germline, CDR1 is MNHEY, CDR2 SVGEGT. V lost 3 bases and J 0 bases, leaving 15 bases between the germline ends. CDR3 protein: CASSYLVPYRSGANVLTF. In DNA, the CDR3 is TGTGCCAGCAGTTATCTTGTCCCGTACCGCTCTGGGGCCAACGTCCTGACTTTC.

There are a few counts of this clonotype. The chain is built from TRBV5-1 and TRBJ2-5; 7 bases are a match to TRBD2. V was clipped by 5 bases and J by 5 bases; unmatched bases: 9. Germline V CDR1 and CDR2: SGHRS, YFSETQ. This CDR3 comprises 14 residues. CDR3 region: CASSWEGLVETQYF. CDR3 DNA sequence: TGCGCCAGCAGTTGGGAGGGACTGGTGGAGACCCAGTACTTC.

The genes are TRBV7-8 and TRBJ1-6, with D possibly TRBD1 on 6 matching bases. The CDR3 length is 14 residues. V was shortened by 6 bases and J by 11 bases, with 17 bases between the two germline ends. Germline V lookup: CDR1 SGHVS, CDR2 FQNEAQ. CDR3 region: CASSFQGPPPPLHF. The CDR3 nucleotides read TGTGCCAGCAGTTTCCAGGGGCCTCCCCCACCCCTCCACTTT.

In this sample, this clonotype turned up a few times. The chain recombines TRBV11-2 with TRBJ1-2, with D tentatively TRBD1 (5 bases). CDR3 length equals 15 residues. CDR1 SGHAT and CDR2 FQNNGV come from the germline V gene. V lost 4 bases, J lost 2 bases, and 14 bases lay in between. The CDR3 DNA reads TGTGCCAGCAGCTCCCTAGGGGTTCGCAACTATGGCTACACCTTC. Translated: CASSSLGVRNYGYTF.

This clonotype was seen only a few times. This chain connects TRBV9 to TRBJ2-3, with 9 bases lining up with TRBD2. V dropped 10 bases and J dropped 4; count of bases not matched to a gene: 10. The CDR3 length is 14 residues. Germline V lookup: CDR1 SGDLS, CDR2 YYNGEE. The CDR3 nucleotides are TGTGCCTCCAAGCGGGGGGCCGGGGCAGATACGCAGTATTTT. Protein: CASKRGAGADTQYF.

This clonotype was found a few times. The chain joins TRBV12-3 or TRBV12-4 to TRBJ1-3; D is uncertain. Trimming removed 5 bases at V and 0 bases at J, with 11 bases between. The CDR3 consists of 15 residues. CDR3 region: CASSTATDSGNTIYF. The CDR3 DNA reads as TGTGCCAGCAGTACAGCCACAGACTCTGGAAACACCATATATTTT.

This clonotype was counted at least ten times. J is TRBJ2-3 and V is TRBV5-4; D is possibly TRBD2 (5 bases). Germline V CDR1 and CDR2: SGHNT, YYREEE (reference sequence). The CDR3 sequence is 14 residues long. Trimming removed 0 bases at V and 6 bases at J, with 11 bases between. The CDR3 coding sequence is TGTGCCAGCAGCTTGGTTACGGGAAGGGATACGCAGTATTTT. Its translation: CASSLVTGRDTQYF.